This passage covers 14 T cell receptor beta chains from one sample sequenced in a study of neoadjuvant anti-PD-1 for oral cavity cancer. The method was immunoSEQ multiplex PCR; TCRdb's version includes in-frame clones alone and lacks a portion of them. The sample comprises about 81,000 clones, approximately 80% of which are singletons, and roughly 3% rests with the top ten. This sample comprised PBMCs, obtained before nivolumab (anti-PD-1) treatment. The receptors shown here come from a person between 40 and 80 years old with oral cavity squamous cell carcinoma.

This clone appeared once. The V gene is TRBV5-6, the J gene TRBJ2-1, with D possibly being TRBD1 (5 bases). The germline gives CDR1 SGHDT, CDR2 YYEEEE. The V end lost 2 bases, the J end lost 3 bases, and 12 bases lay between the germline ends. The CDR3 length is 15 residues. For the CDR3, the DNA is TGTGCCAGCAGCTTACGTGTGACAGTCTACAATGAGCAGTTCTTC. This codes for CASSLRVTVYNEQFF.

This chain uses TRBV11-3 with TRBJ2-1; 13 nucleotides align to TRBD2. This CDR3 is built from 16 residues. The ends lost 6 bases at V and 7 bases at J; junction bases unmatched: 9. Germline CDR1 is SGHNT and CDR2 is YENEEA. The CDR3 reads CASSRRTSGRNNEQFF. The DNA for the CDR3 is TGTGCCAGCAGTCGACGGACTAGCGGGAGAAATAATGAGCAGTTCTTC.

The chain employs TRBV13 and TRBJ2-1, with 10 nucleotides matching TRBD2. The CDR3 sequence is 15 residues long. Germline V gene data show CDR1 as PRHDT and CDR2 as FYEKMQ (reference sequence). V gave up 0 bases and J gave up 5 bases; unmatched junction bases: 1. The CDR3 nucleotides are TGTGCCAGCAGCTTAGGGCTAGCGGGAGACAATGAGCAGTTCTTC. Translating it yields CASSLGLAGDNEQFF.

This chain joins TRBV7-6 and TRBJ2-5, with D tentatively TRBD1 (5 bases). The CDR3 loop spans 14 amino acids. Between the trimmed V and J ends, which lost 0 bases and 4 bases, there was a span of 9 bases. Per germline, CDR1 SGHVS and CDR2 FNYEAQ. CDR3 coding DNA: TGTGCCAGCAGCTTAGCTATAGGGGTAGAGACCCAGTACTTC. The encoded protein is CASSLAIGVETQYF.

The chain has TRBV6-5 and TRBJ2-5; D is possibly TRBD1 (6 bases). The CDR3 extends over 15 amino acids. Germline V gene lookup returns CDR1 MNHEY and CDR2 SVGAGI. Trimming cost V 3 bases and J 2 bases, with 13 bases left between them. CDR3 DNA: TGTGCCAGCAGTTATTTTCAGGGGTCACAAGAGACCCAGTACTTC. Amino acid sequence: CASSYFQGSQETQYF.

The table lists this clone with many counts. This chain joins TRBV14 and TRBJ2-1, with TRBD1 matching over 7 bases. The V segment lost 4 bases and the J segment 5 bases; nucleotides outside the gene matches: 5. CDR1 is SGHDN, CDR2 FVKESK, per germline. The CDR3 sequence is 14 residues long. DNA for the CDR3: TGTGCCAGCAGCCCCGTGGACAGGAACAATGAGCAGTTCTTC. Translated, it gives CASSPVDRNNEQFF.

The CDR3 spells CATLLANTDTQYF. The DNA of the CDR3 is TGTGCCACCCTACTAGCCAACACAGATACGCAGTATTTT. The V call is TRBV15, the J call TRBJ2-3, with D possibly being TRBD2 (6 bases). CDR1 and CDR2 from the germline V gene are LNHNV and YYDKDF (reference sequence). This CDR3 is 13 amino acids long. V was cut by 8 bases and J by 2 bases, with 11 bases left in between.

This chain connects TRBV6-1 to TRBJ2-1, with D perhaps assigned TRBD1 or TRBD2 (6 bases each). V lost 0 bases and J 0 bases, leaving 15 bases between the germline ends. Looked up from germline, CDR1 is MNHNS and CDR2 is SASEGT. The CDR3 length is 18 residues. The CDR3 here is CASSEALAEGGSYNEQFF. The CDR3 region has the DNA TGTGCCAGCAGTGAAGCTTTAGCGGAGGGGGGCTCCTACAATGAGCAGTTCTTC.

The chain couples TRBV5-4 to TRBJ2-7, with D maybe TRBD1 (6 bases). The germline gives CDR1 SGHNT, CDR2 YYREEE (reference sequence). The CDR3 has 14 amino acids. V dropped 4 bases and J dropped 5 bases, with 16 bases sitting between them. CDR3 in amino acids: CASSPPGARNEQYF. The CDR3 nucleotides read TGTGCCAGCAGCCCCCCAGGGGCGAGGAACGAGCAGTACTTC.

The rearrangement uses TRBV9 and TRBJ2-7; D may be TRBD1 (7 bases). V lost 3 bases, J lost 7 bases, and 20 bases lay in between. Germline lookup yields CDR1 SGDLS and CDR2 YYNGEE. This CDR3 has 15 amino acids. CDR3 loop: CASSELGGSGGEQYF. For the CDR3, the DNA is TGTGCCAGCAGCGAGCTAGGGGGCAGTGGAGGGGAGCAGTACTTC.

This chain connects TRBV6-5 to TRBJ1-5; tentatively, D is TRBD1 (5 bases). In germline, CDR1 is MNHEY, CDR2 SVGAGI. The V end lost 6 bases, the J end lost 6 bases, and 18 bases lay between the germline ends. CDR3 size: 15 residues. CDR3 coding DNA: TGTGCCAGCAGCCCGATGGGGGGGGTAAGTCAGCCCCAGCATTTT. Translated, it gives CASSPMGGVSQPQHF.

The V and J genes are TRBV14 and TRBJ1-1; the match to TRBD1 covers 10 bases. With V trimmed by 0 bases and J by 4 bases, 5 bases remained unmatched. This CDR3 has 16 residues. Germline V gene sequence: CDR1 SGHDN, CDR2 FVKESK. In nucleotides, the CDR3 is TGTGCCAGCAGCCAAGATCGAGGGACAGGGGCCACTGAAGCTTTCTTT. Amino acid sequence: CASSQDRGTGATEAFF.

This chain uses TRBV6-1 with TRBJ2-7; 7 bases align to TRBD1. The length of the CDR3 is 12 residues. V dropped 5 bases and J dropped 9; count of bases not matched to a gene: 7. The germline V gene has CDR1 MNHNS and CDR2 SASEGT. CDR3 nucleotides: TGTGCCAGCAGTACCCGACAGGGTTGGCAGTACTTC. Its protein is CASSTRQGWQYF.

V usage is TRBV29-1 and J usage is TRBJ1-5, with D possibly TRBD1 on 5 matching bases. CDR1 and CDR2 from the germline V gene are SQVTM and ANQGSEA. Trimming removed 4 bases at V and 9 bases at J, with 16 bases between. This CDR3 region has 13 residues. The CDR3 bases are TGCAGCGTTGCAGATCAGGGAGGTCTGCCCCAGCATTTT. Amino acid sequence: CSVADQGGLPQHF.